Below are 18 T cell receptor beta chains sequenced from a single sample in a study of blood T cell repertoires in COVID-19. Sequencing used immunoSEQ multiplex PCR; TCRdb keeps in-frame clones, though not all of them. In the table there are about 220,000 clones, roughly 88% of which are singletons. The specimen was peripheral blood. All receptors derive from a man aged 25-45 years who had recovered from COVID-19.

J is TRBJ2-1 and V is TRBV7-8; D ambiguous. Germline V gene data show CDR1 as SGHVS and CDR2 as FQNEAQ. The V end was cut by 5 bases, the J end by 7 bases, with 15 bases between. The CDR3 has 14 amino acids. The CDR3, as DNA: TGTGCCAGCAGCCCAGAGGTAGGTCCTAATGAGCAGTTCTTC. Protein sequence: CASSPEVGPNEQFF.

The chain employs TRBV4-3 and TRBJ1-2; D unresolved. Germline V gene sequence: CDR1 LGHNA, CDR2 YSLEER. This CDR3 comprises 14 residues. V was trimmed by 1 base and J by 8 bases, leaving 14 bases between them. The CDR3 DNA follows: TGCGCCAGCAGCCAAGGAGGGCCCCCTTCGGGCTACACCTTC. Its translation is CASSQGGPPSGYTF.

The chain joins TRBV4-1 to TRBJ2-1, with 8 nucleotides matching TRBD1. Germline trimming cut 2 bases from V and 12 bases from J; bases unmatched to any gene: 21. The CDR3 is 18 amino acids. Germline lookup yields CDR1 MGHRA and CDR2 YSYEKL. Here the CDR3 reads CASSQIKTTGQANSGQFF. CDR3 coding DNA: TGCGCCAGCAGCCAAATAAAAACTACGGGACAGGCCAATTCGGGGCAGTTCTTC.

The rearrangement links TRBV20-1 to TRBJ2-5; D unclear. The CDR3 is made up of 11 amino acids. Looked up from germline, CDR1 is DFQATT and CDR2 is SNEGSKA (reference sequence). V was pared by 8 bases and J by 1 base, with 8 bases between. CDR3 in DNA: TGCAGTACGGGTCCCCAAGAGACCCAGTACTTC. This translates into CSTGPQETQYF.

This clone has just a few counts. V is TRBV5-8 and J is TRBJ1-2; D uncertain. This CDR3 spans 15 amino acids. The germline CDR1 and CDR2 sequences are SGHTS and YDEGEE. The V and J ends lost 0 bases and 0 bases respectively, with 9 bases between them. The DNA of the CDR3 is TGTGCCAGCAGCTTGGGAGACACCCCTAACTATGGCTACACCTTC. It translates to CASSLGDTPNYGYTF.

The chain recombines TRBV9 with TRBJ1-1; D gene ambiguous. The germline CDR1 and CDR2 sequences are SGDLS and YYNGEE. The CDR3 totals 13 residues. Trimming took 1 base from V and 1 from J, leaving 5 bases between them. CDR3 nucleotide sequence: TGTGCCAGCAGCGTAAACGGGAACACTGAAGCTTTCTTT. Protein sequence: CASSVNGNTEAFF.

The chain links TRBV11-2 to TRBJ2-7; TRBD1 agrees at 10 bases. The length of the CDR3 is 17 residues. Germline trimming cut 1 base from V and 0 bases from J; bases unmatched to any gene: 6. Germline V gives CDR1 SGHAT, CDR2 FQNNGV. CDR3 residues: CASSLVGTGVGSYEQYF. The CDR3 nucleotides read TGTGCCAGCAGCTTAGTGGGGACAGGGGTGGGCTCCTACGAGCAGTACTTC.

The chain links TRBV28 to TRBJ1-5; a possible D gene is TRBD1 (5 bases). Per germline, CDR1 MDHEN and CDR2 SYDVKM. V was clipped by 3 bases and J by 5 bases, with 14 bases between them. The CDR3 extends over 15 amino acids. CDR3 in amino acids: CASSLGGDGYQPQHF. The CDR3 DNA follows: TGTGCCAGCAGTTTGGGGGGAGACGGGTATCAGCCCCAGCATTTT.

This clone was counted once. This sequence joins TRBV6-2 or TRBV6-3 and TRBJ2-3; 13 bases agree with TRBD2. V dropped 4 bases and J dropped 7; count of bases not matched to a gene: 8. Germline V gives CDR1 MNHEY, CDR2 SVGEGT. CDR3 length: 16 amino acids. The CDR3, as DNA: TGTGCCAGCAGTTCCACACTAGCGGGGGGGTTTCATACGCAGTATTTT. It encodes CASSSTLAGGFHTQYF.

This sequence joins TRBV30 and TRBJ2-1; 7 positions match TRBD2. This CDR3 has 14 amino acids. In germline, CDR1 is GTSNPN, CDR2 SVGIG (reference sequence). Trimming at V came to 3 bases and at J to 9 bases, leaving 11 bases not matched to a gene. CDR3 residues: CAWREAGFPGEQFF. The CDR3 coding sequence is TGTGCCTGGAGAGAAGCGGGGTTCCCCGGTGAGCAGTTCTTC.

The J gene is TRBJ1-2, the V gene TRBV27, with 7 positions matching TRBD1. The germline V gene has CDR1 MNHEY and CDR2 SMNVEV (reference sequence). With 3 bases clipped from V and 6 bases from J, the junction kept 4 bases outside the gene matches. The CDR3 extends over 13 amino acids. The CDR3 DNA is TGTGCCAGCAGTTTCGGACAGGCAAATGGCTACACCTTC. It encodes CASSFGQANGYTF.

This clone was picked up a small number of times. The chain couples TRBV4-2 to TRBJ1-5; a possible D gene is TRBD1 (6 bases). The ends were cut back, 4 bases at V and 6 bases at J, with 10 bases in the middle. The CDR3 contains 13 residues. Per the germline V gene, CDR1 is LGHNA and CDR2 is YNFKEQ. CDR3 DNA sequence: TGTGCCAGCAGCCGCAACAGGGCTCAGCCCCAGCATTTT. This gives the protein CASSRNRAQPQHF.

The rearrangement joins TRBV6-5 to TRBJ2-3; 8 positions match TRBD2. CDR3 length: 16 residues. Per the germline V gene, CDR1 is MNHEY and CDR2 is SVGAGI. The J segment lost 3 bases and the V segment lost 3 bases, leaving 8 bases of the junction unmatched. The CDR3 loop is CASSYRRGDRTDTQYF. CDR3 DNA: TGTGCCAGCAGTTATCGGCGGGGGGACCGTACAGATACGCAGTATTTT.

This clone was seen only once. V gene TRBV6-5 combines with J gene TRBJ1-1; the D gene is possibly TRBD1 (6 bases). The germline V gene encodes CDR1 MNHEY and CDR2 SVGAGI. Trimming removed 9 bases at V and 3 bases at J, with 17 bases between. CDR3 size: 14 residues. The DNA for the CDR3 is TGTGCCAGTAGCCCACAGGGAGGGCACACTGAAGCTTTCTTT. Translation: CASSPQGGHTEAFF.

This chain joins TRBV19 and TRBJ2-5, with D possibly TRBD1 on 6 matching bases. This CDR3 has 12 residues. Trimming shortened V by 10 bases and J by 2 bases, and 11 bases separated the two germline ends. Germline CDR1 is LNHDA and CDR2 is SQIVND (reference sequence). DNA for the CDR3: TGTGCCACCGGACAGCTACAAGAGACCCAGTACTTC. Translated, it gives CATGQLQETQYF.

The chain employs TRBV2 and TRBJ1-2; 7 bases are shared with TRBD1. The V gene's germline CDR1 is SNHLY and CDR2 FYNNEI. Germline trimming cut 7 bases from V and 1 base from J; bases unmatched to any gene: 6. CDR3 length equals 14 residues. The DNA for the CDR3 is TGTGCCAGCACTTACAGGGGACTTAACTATGGCTACACCTTC. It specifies CASTYRGLNYGYTF.

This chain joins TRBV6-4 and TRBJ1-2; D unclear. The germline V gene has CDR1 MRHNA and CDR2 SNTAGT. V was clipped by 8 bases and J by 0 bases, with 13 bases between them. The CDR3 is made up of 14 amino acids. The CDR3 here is CASRPGVANYGYTF. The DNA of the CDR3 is TGTGCCAGCCGGCCCGGAGTAGCTAACTATGGCTACACCTTC.

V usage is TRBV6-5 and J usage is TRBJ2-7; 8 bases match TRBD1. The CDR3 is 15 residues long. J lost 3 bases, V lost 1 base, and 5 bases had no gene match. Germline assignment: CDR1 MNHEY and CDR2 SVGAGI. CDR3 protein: CASSYYHRGYYEQYF. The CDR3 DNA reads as TGTGCCAGCAGTTACTATCACAGGGGGTACTACGAGCAGTACTTC.